The clone carrying this T cell receptor beta chain showed up many times. The antigen is unknown. A junction boundary mismatches the germline segment, possibly from a read error. These data come from a study of regulatory T cells in long-lasting Graves disease. Study-wide points: Whereas new patients shared 966 public clonotypes, persistent patients shared more, at about 2,500. Limited sample numbers may have lowered accuracy.

Time point here: persistent/refractory GD, antithyroid drugs over 5 years with positive TRAb. PBMCs provided the RNA from which the TCR library was made. Peripheral blood, approximately 9 milliliters per patient, was collected in EDTA tubes. iRepertoire HTBI primers and Arm-PCR of CDR3 regions built TCR beta libraries. In the authors' methods: Identification across samples found some 60 TRBV and around 15 TRBJ segments. TCRdb passed the multiplex PCR reads through MiXCR, listing each CDR3 protein once. These V and J calls originate from TCRdb's pipeline instead of the authors' own analysis. The sample yields about 460,000 distinct CDR3 sequences, around a fifth seen once. The germline V gene encodes CDR1 SNHLY and CDR2 FYNNEI. The CDR3 has 14 residues.

This TCR derives from a female donor with Graves disease. The chain has TRBV2 and TRBJ1-6, with D tentatively TRBD1 (5 bases). The sequenced sample was peripheral blood mononuclear cells (PBMCs), obtained when the disease was refractory, from a patient treated with antithyroid drugs. Here the CDR3 DNA reads TGTGCCACACGAGATCCCAGGGTCGGTTCACTCCTCCACTTT. It translates to CATRDPRVGSLLHF. Together with reference TRBV2 and TRBJ1-6, the CDR3 gives the full variable domain: EPEVTQTPSHQVTQMGQEVILRCVPISNHLYFYWYRQILGQKVEFLVSFYNNEISEKSEIFDDQFSVERPDGSNFTLKIRSTKLEDSAMYFCATRDPRVGSLLHFGNGTRLTVT.